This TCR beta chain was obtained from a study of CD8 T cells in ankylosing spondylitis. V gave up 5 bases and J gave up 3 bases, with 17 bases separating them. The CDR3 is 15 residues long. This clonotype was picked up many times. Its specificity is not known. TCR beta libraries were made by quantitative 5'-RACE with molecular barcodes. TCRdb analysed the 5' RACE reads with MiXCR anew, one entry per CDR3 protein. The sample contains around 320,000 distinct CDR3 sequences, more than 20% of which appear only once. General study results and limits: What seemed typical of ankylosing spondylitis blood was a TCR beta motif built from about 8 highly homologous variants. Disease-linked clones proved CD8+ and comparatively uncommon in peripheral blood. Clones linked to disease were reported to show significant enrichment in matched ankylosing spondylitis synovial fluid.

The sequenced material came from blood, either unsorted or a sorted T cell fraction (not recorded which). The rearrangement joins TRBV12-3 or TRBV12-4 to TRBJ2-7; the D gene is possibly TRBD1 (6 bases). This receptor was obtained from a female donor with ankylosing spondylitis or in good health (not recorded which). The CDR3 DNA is TGTGCCAGCAGTCTCCGGGACACAGCCGGCTACGAGCAGTACTTC. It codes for CASSLRDTAGYEQYF.